A selection of T cell receptor beta chains follows, all from one sample in a study of beta chain features in type 1 diabetes. Measured with immunoSEQ multiplex PCR; TCRdb has only the in-frame clones, and not every one. The table lists some 150,000 clones, roughly 9.7% of them singletons. The sequencing input was central memory CD4+ T cells from blood. The receptors derive from a woman aged 40 to 55 in good health. Both conserved end residues are part of each CDR3. The D gene is left open where the match is weak. Expanded clones are given a class, and other clones once, few, many or no size at all.

j_gene | d_gene | v_gene | abundance | CDR3nt | CDR3aa
TRBJ2-6 | TRBD2 | TRBV6-6 | - | TGTGCCAGTCGAGGGGCTAGCGGGGCTGGGGCCAACGTCCTGACTTTC | CASRGASGAGANVLTF
TRBJ1-5 | TRBD1 | TRBV5-1 | few | TGCGCCAGCAGCCAGGGACAGGGCAGCCAGCCCCAGCATTTT | CASSQGQGSQPQHF
TRBJ2-1 | - | TRBV11-2 | few | TGTGCCAGCAGCTTAGTGAAGGGGCCCCTTAGCAATGAGCAGTTCTTC | CASSLVKGPLSNEQFF
TRBJ2-5 | - | TRBV7-9 | - | TGTGCCAGCAGCTTAATTTTCTCGGGACTGGAAGAGACCCAGTACTTC | CASSLIFSGLEETQYF
TRBJ2-2 | TRBD1 | TRBV2 | - | TGTGCCAGCAGCTTCAGGGGGACCGGGGAGCTGTTTTTT | CASSFRGTGELFF
TRBJ2-5 | TRBD1 | TRBV9 | few | TGTGCCAGCAGCTTTAGACAGGGGCCCATTTACCCAGAGACCCAGTACTTC | CASSFRQGPIYPETQYF
TRBJ2-7 | TRBD1 | TRBV7-9 | few | TGTGCCAGCAGCTCCCTACAGGGGAAGGACGAGCAGTACTTC | CASSSLQGKDEQYF
TRBJ2-1 | - | TRBV5-6 | few | TGTGCCAGCAGCTGGGGGCGGATAAGCTCCTACAATGAGCAGTTCTTC | CASSWGRISSYNEQFF
TRBJ1-1 | TRBD1 | TRBV2 | many | TGTGCCAGCAGGGAGACAGGGTTTACCACTGAAGCTTTCTTT | CASRETGFTTEAFF
TRBJ1-5 | - | TRBV7-2 | few | TGTGCCAGCGGCGTAAGGGGGGGGGTCAATCAGCCCCAGCATTTT | CASGVRGGVNQPQHF
TRBJ2-5 | TRBD1 | TRBV19 | few | TGTGCCAGTAGTATTTCGCGTCGTGGGACAGGGGTAGAGACCCAGTACTTC | CASSISRRGTGVETQYF
TRBJ2-3 | - | TRBV7-2 | - | TGTGCCAGCAGCTTACCAACTAGCACAGATACGCAGTATTTT | CASSLPTSTDTQYF
TRBJ2-2 | TRBD2 | TRBV11-2 | medium-sized | TGTGCCAGCAGCTTAGTCCTGGGAGGGTTTAACGGGGAGCTGTTTTTT | CASSLVLGGFNGELFF
TRBJ2-5 | TRBD2 | TRBV7-2 | few | TGTGCCAGCAGCTTTAGCGGGGGGGCCTTTGGGACCCAGTACTTC | CASSFSGGAFGTQYF
TRBJ2-5 | TRBD2 | TRBV10-3 | - | TGTGCCACGCGACAGAGCGGGATAGAGACCCAGTACTTC | CATRQSGIETQYF
TRBJ1-1 | - | TRBV7-9 | - | TGTGCCGTGACACAGGATACTGAAGCTTTCTTT | CAVTQDTEAFF
TRBJ1-1 | - | TRBV5-1 | - | TGCGCCAGCAGCTCTTCCAATAGTGGCACTGAAGCTTTCTTT | CASSSSNSGTEAFF
TRBJ1-4 | - | TRBV4-1 | - | TGCGCCAGCAGCCAAGTCAAAGGACAGACAAATGAAAAACTGTTTTTT | CASSQVKGQTNEKLFF
TRBJ1-1 | - | TRBV7-9 | - | TGTGCCAGCAGCCCAACTCGGGGGGGCACTGAAGCTTTCTTT | CASSPTRGGTEAFF
TRBJ2-7 | TRBD1 | TRBV6-1 | - | TGTGCCAGCAGCGGGGGACAGGCCCCTAACGAGCAGTACTTC | CASSGGQAPNEQYF
TRBJ2-7 | - | TRBV2 | few | TGTGCCAGCAACCTAAAAGGACTGATACAGTACGAGCAGTACTTC | CASNLKGLIQYEQYF
TRBJ2-6 | - | TRBV29-1 | - | TGCAGCGTTGAAGACAGGGCCCACTTCTCTGGGGCCAACGTCCTGACTTTC | CSVEDRAHFSGANVLTF
TRBJ1-5 | TRBD1 | TRBV5-1 | - | TGCGCCAGCAGCGAGGGGACAGGTGAGTCTCAGCCCCAGCATTTT | CASSEGTGESQPQHF
TRBJ1-6 | TRBD1 | TRBV11-2 | few | TGTGCCAGCAGCTTATCGGACAGGGCTGGTTCACCCCTCCACTTT | CASSLSDRAGSPLHF
TRBJ2-3 | TRBD1 | TRBV5-1 | few | TGCGCCAGCAGCTTGCGGGACAGGGGTACAGATACGCAGTATTTT | CASSLRDRGTDTQYF
TRBJ1-4 | - | TRBV5-4 | few | TGTGCCAGCAGCTCTGGGGGGGGGCGAGGACTTGAAAAACTGTTTTTT | CASSSGGGRGLEKLFF
TRBJ2-1 | TRBD2 | TRBV6-1 | - | TGTGCCACCAGCTTTAGCGGGGGGTTTGATGAGCAGTTCTTC | CATSFSGGFDEQFF
TRBJ1-6 | - | TRBV5-1 | few | TGCGCCAGCAGCTTGGCAGGGGAATCACCCCTCCACTTT | CASSLAGESPLHF
TRBJ2-5 | - | TRBV2 | - | TGTGCCAGCAATAGACAGATTCGAGAGACCCAGTACTTC | CASNRQIRETQYF
TRBJ2-7 | - | TRBV18 | few | TGTGCCAGCTCTCTTGAAGGACAGACTTCCTACGAGCAGTACTTC | CASSLEGQTSYEQYF
TRBJ2-2 | TRBD2 | TRBV9 | - | TGTGCCAGCAGCGTCGGGACTAGCGTAACCGGGGAGCTGTTTTTT | CASSVGTSVTGELFF
TRBJ1-1 | TRBD1 | TRBV19 | - | TGTGCCAGTAGACAGGGGGCGGATTACACTGAAGCTTTCTTT | CASRQGADYTEAFF
TRBJ2-1 | TRBD1 | TRBV25-1 | - | TGTGCCAGCAGTTCTTTCGACAGGGACTACAATGAGCAGTTCTTC | CASSSFDRDYNEQFF
TRBJ1-3 | TRBD1 | TRBV15 | few | TGTGCCACCAGCAGAGGACAGGGGTCCAACACCATATATTTT | CATSRGQGSNTIYF
TRBJ2-6 | TRBD2 | TRBV7-2 | many | TGTGCCAGCAGCCCTCGGACTAGCTCTGGGGCCAACGTCCTGACTTTC | CASSPRTSSGANVLTF
TRBJ2-7 | TRBD2 | TRBV18 | few | TGTGCCAGCTCATCCACTAGCGGGGGGACCTACGAGCAGTACTTC | CASSSTSGGTYEQYF
TRBJ2-4 | - | TRBV5-4 | few | TGTGCCAGCAGCTCCCGAGTAGCCAAAAACATTCAGTACTTC | CASSSRVAKNIQYF
TRBJ2-1 | TRBD1 | TRBV5-1 | few | TGCGCCAGCAGCTTAGGACAGGGAGCTGGTGAGCAGTTCTTC | CASSLGQGAGEQFF
TRBJ2-7 | - | TRBV7-8 | - | TGTGCCAGCAGCTCAACGGCCTACGAGCAGTACTTC | CASSSTAYEQYF
TRBJ1-1 | TRBD1 | TRBV29-1 | many | TGCAGCGTGGCCGGACAGGGGCACGCTGAAGCTTTCTTT | CSVAGQGHAEAFF
TRBJ2-1 | TRBD1 | TRBV7-7 | - | TGTGCTAGCAGCCAAGACAGGGGTTACAATGAGCAGTTCTTC | CASSQDRGYNEQFF
TRBJ2-2 | TRBD1 | TRBV25-1 | many | TGTGCCAGCAGCATAGGGCAGGGGGCCACCGGGGAGCTGTTTTTT | CASSIGQGATGELFF
TRBJ1-1 | - | TRBV9 | few | TGTGCCAGCAGCGTTAGGTCAGGAACTGAAGCTTTCTTT | CASSVRSGTEAFF
TRBJ2-7 | TRBD1 | TRBV15 | many | TGTGCCACGAGGGACAGCTCCTACGAGCAGTACTTC | CATRDSSYEQYF
TRBJ1-2 | - | TRBV2 | few | TGTGCCAGCAGGAGGGTCTATGGCTACACCTTC | CASRRVYGYTF
TRBJ2-4 | - | TRBV19 | - | TGTGCCAGTAGCCCCGGAGGAGGAACCAAAAACATTCAGTACTTC | CASSPGGGTKNIQYF
TRBJ2-3 | TRBD2 | TRBV27 | - | TGTGCCAGCAGGATGTCTAGCGGCTTCACAGATACGCAGTATTTT | CASRMSSGFTDTQYF
TRBJ1-2 | TRBD1 | TRBV6-1 | - | TGTGCCAGCATTATTCAAGGGACAGCTCTGGGGGGCTACACCTTC | CASIIQGTALGGYTF
TRBJ1-4 | TRBD1 | TRBV4-2 | - | TGTGCCAGCAGCCCTACAGGGGGCACTAATGAAAAACTGTTTTTT | CASSPTGGTNEKLFF
TRBJ2-5 | TRBD1 | TRBV4-3 | few | TGCGCCAGCAGCCAGGGGACAGGGAAAGGCGAGACCCAGTACTTC | CASSQGTGKGETQYF
TRBJ2-2 | - | TRBV11-2 | few | TGTGCCAGCAGCCCAGGACAGAACACCGGGGAGCTGTTTTTT | CASSPGQNTGELFF
TRBJ2-7 | TRBD2 | TRBV7-9 | - | TGTGCCAGCAGCTTATTGGCTAGCGGTCCATACGAGCAGTACTTC | CASSLLASGPYEQYF
TRBJ2-7 | - | TRBV18 | few | TGTGCCAGCTCGGAAAGGGGTCCCTCCTACGAGCAGTACTTC | CASSERGPSYEQYF
TRBJ2-7 | TRBD1 | TRBV29-1 | many | TGCAGCGTTGTGCGAGGGACAGGGCGCCACGAGCAGTACTTC | CSVVRGTGRHEQYF
TRBJ2-5 | - | TRBV7-2 | few | TGTGCCAGCAGCTTACAGCCGGGAGAGACCCAGTACTTC | CASSLQPGETQYF
TRBJ1-1 | - | TRBV7-8 | - | TGTGCCAGCAGCCCACAGGCGGCGAACACTGAAGCTTTCTTT | CASSPQAANTEAFF
TRBJ2-2 | TRBD2 | TRBV11-2 | - | TGTGCCAGCAGCCCCTGGACTAGCGGGGGGGCAACCGGGGAGCTGTTTTTT | CASSPWTSGGATGELFF